This entry lists 18 T cell receptor beta chains sequenced from one sample in a study of blood T cell repertoires in COVID-19. The data were produced by immunoSEQ multiplex PCR, yet TCRdb's version contains in-frame clones alone and is incomplete. The repertoire includes some 70,000 clones, 87% of them detected once, and about 7% sits in the top ten. The sample consisted of peripheral blood. The receptor set was obtained from a man in his forties or fifties with active COVID-19.

The chain recombines TRBV5-1 with TRBJ1-1; perhaps TRBD1 as D (6 bases). The length of the CDR3 is 14 residues. The V gene lost 1 base and the J gene lost 1 base, with 8 bases spanning the gap. Germline lookup yields CDR1 SGHRS and CDR2 YFSETQ. The CDR3 here is CASSLQGTNTEAFF. DNA of the CDR3: TGCGCCAGCAGCTTGCAGGGGACGAACACTGAAGCTTTCTTT.

This clone was picked up one time. CDR3 in DNA: TGTGCCAGCAGTGAGCTCGGACTAGCGGGGGGAGGACGGGAGTATTTT. Protein: CASSELGLAGGGREYF. The V call is TRBV25-1, the J call TRBJ2-3; 14 nucleotides match TRBD2. The CDR3 consists of 16 residues. From germline, CDR1 is MGHDK and CDR2 SYGVNS. The ends lost 3 bases at V and 13 bases at J; junction bases unmatched: 12.

The chain has TRBV12-3 or TRBV12-4 and TRBJ2-5; D may be TRBD1 (5 bases). The CDR3 totals 13 residues. Trimming removed 7 bases from V and 4 bases from J, with 13 bases in between. The CDR3 spells CASTDAGRETQYF. As DNA, the CDR3 is TGTGCCAGCACCGACGCAGGGCGAGAGACCCAGTACTTC.

The gene calls are TRBV7-2 and TRBJ2-5; D uncertain. This CDR3 is built from 12 residues. Germline values: CDR1 SGHTA, CDR2 FQGNSA. Trimming removed 5 bases at V and 5 bases at J, with 9 bases between. CDR3 sequence: CASSTYLETQYF. The CDR3 DNA reads as TGTGCCAGCAGCACCTACTTGGAGACCCAGTACTTC.

A few counts support this clone. The rearrangement joins TRBV9 to TRBJ2-1; the match to TRBD2 covers 9 bases. Per germline, CDR1 SGDLS and CDR2 YYNGEE. V lost 0 bases, J lost 9 bases, and 7 bases stayed unmatched. The CDR3 is 15 amino acids. CDR3 in DNA: TGTGCCAGCAGCGTAGTCGGGGGCGGGAGGGGTGAGCAGTTCTTC. It encodes CASSVVGGGRGEQFF.

The chain employs TRBV5-6 and TRBJ2-1; possibly TRBD2 for D (7 bases). Germline V CDR1 and CDR2: SGHDT, YYEEEE. Trimming stripped 2 bases from V and 5 bases from J, with 14 bases between. The length of the CDR3 is 15 residues. The CDR3 sequence is CASSFIGGRDNEQFF. The DNA of the CDR3 is TGTGCCAGCAGCTTTATCGGGGGGCGGGACAATGAGCAGTTCTTC.

The V call is TRBV19, the J call TRBJ1-1; D perhaps matches TRBD1 (5 bases). The germline V and J ends were trimmed by 3 bases and 7 bases, with 12 bases remaining between them. This CDR3 comprises 13 residues. Germline V gene lookup returns CDR1 LNHDA and CDR2 SQIVND (reference sequence). In DNA form, the CDR3 reads TGTGCCAGTAGTATTAACCCGGACAATGAAGCTTTCTTT. It codes for CASSINPDNEAFF.

The rearrangement uses TRBV27 and TRBJ2-7; D is ambiguous. V lost 2 bases and J lost 3, with 8 bases in between. This CDR3 contains 13 residues. CDR1 is MNHEY and CDR2 is SMNVEV in the germline V gene (reference sequence). In DNA form, the CDR3 reads TGTGCCAGCAGTTTAGAGGTAGGCTACGAGCAGTACTTC. Protein product: CASSLEVGYEQYF.

This chain joins TRBV30 and TRBJ1-4; 7 bases agree with TRBD1. The germline V gene encodes CDR1 GTSNPN and CDR2 SVGIG (reference sequence). V lost 2 bases to trimming and J lost 4 bases; unmatched junction nucleotides: 10. This CDR3 has 16 amino acids. CDR3 coding DNA: TGTGCCTGGAGTAAAAAGGGGAACAGGGGTAATGAAAAACTGTTTTTT. It is translated as CAWSKKGNRGNEKLFF.

Only one count was recorded for this clone. V is TRBV28 and J is TRBJ2-1; D uncertain. Trimming left V 4 bases short and J 11 bases short, with 18 bases between. The CDR3 has 14 amino acids. Germline CDR1 MDHEN, CDR2 SYDVKM. CDR3 nucleotide sequence: TGTGCCAGCAGTTACCGTACTCCAGGATCTAAGCAGTTCTTC. This translates into CASSYRTPGSKQFF.

The chain couples TRBV5-6 to TRBJ2-3; D is perhaps TRBD2 (6 bases). CDR1 is SGHDT, CDR2 YYEEEE, per germline. Trimming took 0 bases from V and 5 from J, leaving 10 bases between them. The CDR3 is 14 residues long. The CDR3 sequence is CASSLAPREDTQYF. Here the CDR3 DNA reads TGTGCCAGCAGCTTGGCGCCGCGGGAAGATACGCAGTATTTT.

The chain couples TRBV6-5 to TRBJ1-2; 9 nucleotides line up with TRBD1. Germline V gene sequence: CDR1 MNHEY, CDR2 SVGAGI. This CDR3 contains 15 residues. Losses at the gene ends were 4 bases for V and 7 bases for J; bases not matched to a gene: 10. The CDR3 is CASSLTGGGFGGYTF. The CDR3 DNA is TGTGCCAGCAGTTTAACAGGGGGCGGGTTCGGTGGCTACACCTTC.

V is TRBV5-6 and J is TRBJ1-5, with 9 bases lining up with TRBD1. J gave up 6 bases and V 3 bases, and 4 bases lay outside the gene matches. Per germline, CDR1 SGHDT and CDR2 YYEEEE. This CDR3 region has 14 residues. The CDR3 bases are TGTGCCAGCAGCTCAAGGGACAGGGTTCAGCCCCAGCATTTT. Protein product: CASSSRDRVQPQHF.

The chain joins TRBV7-3 to TRBJ2-1, with 11 bases matching TRBD2. The CDR3 is made up of 15 amino acids. The ends lost 0 bases at V and 10 bases at J; junction bases unmatched: 5. Germline V CDR1 and CDR2: SGHTA, FQGTGA. CDR3 region: CASSLTRLAGGEQFF. The CDR3 DNA reads TGTGCCAGCAGCTTAACACGCCTAGCGGGAGGAGAGCAGTTCTTC.

This sequence joins TRBV18 and TRBJ1-1; D may be TRBD1 (6 bases). Germline-derived CDR1 and CDR2 are KGHSH and LQKENI. This CDR3 region has 14 residues. The V and J ends lost 1 base and 3 bases respectively, with 9 bases between them. CDR3 protein: CASSPRGLHTEAFF. DNA of the CDR3: TGTGCCAGCTCACCACGGGGGCTGCACACTGAAGCTTTCTTT.

The chain recombines TRBV2 with TRBJ1-1; the D gene is possibly TRBD1 (5 bases). CDR1 and CDR2 (germline): SNHLY, FYNNEI. CDR3 length equals 16 residues. With 6 bases removed from V and 5 bases from J, the gap between germline ends came to 22 bases. DNA for the CDR3: TGTGCCAGCAGGATGGCTCTGCAGGGTCGGCGGACTGAAGCTTTCTTT. It encodes CASRMALQGRRTEAFF.

This clone was seen a few times. This chain links TRBV15 with TRBJ1-4; 9 bases agree with TRBD1. V dropped 3 bases and J dropped 10; count of bases not matched to a gene: 6. Per germline, CDR1 LNHNV and CDR2 YYDKDF (reference sequence). This CDR3 spans 14 amino acids. This CDR3 is CATSSTGGFGKLFF. The CDR3 DNA sequence: TGTGCCACCAGCAGCACAGGGGGCTTCGGAAAACTGTTTTTT. Drawing the rest from reference TRBV15 and TRBJ1-4, the complete variable domain is DAMVIQNPRYQVTQFGKPVTLSCSQTLNHNVMYWYQQKSSQAPKLLFHYYDKDFNNEADTPDNFQSRRPNTSFCFLDIRSPGLGDTAMYLCATSSTGGFGKLFFGSGTQLSVL.

The V and J genes are TRBV3-1 (or the pseudogene TRBV3-2) and TRBJ1-1; D is unresolved. The germline gives CDR1 LGHDT, CDR2 YNNKEL (reference sequence). V lost 4 bases and J lost 10, with 19 bases in between. This CDR3 comprises 14 residues. The CDR3 region is CASSPRSQALRAFF. Written as DNA, the CDR3 is TGTGCCAGCAGCCCAAGGTCGCAGGCCCTAAGAGCTTTCTTT.